The entry that follows covers one T cell receptor beta chain sequence. This specimen belongs to a study of blood T cell repertoires in COVID-19. Whole-study context: The analysed material was cDNA or gDNA that came from T cells, B-cell-depleted T cells, or PBMCs.

Followed over time, Seattle patients had been enrolled while infection was active. TCRdb keeps only in-frame clones here, not all; method: immunoSEQ multiplex PCR. The sample includes some 160,000 clones, approximately 90% seen only once; the top ten take around 5.1%. This CDR3 has 15 residues. Germline lookup yields CDR1 MNHEY and CDR2 SVGEGT. The V and J ends lost 2 bases and 7 bases, in that order; junction bases with no gene match: 7. Sequenced: peripheral blood. This receptor was taken from a man between 18 and 35 years old with COVID-19, enrolled during active disease. The V and J genes are TRBV6-2 or TRBV6-3 and TRBJ2-7; 11 positions match TRBD2. In DNA, the CDR3 is TGTGCCAGCAGTTACCGGGCTAGCGGGAGGAGGGAGCAGTACTTC. Encoded protein: CASSYRASGRREQYF.